What follows describes a single TCR beta chain. What it binds is unknown. Repertoires were generated with immunoSEQ multiplex PCR, while TCRdb's copy carries only in-frame clones and drops some. The table includes 25,000 to 35,000 clones, 80% to 90% detected once. The data were obtained in a study of a mutant IDH1 vaccine in newly diagnosed glioma. Study at large: Vaccination of patients was performed eight times, in weeks 1, 3, 5, 7, 11, 15, 19 and 23.

Deletions cut 4 bases from V and 3 bases from J, with 3 bases between. Germline V gene lookup returns CDR1 GTSNPN and CDR2 SVGIG (reference sequence). This CDR3 has 11 residues. Described time point: week 5, during vaccination. Mutant IDH1 20-mer peptide, at 300 ug, made up each vaccine dose, with topical imiquimod. This clonotype was obtained from a man aged 18 to 30 with glioma. This material consisted of PBMCs, taken from a glioma patient whose treatment included an IDH1 peptide vaccine. This chain connects TRBV30 to TRBJ2-2; D is undetermined. The CDR3 region has the DNA TGTGCCTGGACCTACACCGGGGAGCTGTTTTTT. This translates into CAWTYTGELFF.